This T cell receptor beta chain was profiled in a study of T-cell memory formation after mild COVID-19. Overall study findings and caveats: In pre-infection memory, a portion of responding clones appeared, which suggested that cross-reactive memory joined.

Notes on this clonotype: Antigen unknown.

Constant-segment primers were used for 5'RACE, and the resulting TCR alpha and TCR beta cDNA libraries carried sample barcodes and UMIs. TCRdb called the 5' RACE reads again in MiXCR, with one record for every CDR3 protein. The sample yields about 270,000 distinct CDR3 sequences, around 15% seen once. Germline lookup yields CDR1 SGHTA and CDR2 FQGNSA. V was shortened by 8 bases and J by 8 bases, with 13 bases between the two germline ends. The length of the CDR3 is 12 residues. Specimen: PBMCs or a T cell subset sorted from them (not recorded which). The TCR comes from a young man who had mild COVID-19 (a few samples of this study predate the infection). Cell type and time point are not known. The V call is TRBV7-2, the J call TRBJ2-1; no firm D call. For the CDR3, the DNA is TGTGCCAGCCTTGGACCCACCGATGAGCAGTTCTTC. Protein sequence: CASLGPTDEQFF.